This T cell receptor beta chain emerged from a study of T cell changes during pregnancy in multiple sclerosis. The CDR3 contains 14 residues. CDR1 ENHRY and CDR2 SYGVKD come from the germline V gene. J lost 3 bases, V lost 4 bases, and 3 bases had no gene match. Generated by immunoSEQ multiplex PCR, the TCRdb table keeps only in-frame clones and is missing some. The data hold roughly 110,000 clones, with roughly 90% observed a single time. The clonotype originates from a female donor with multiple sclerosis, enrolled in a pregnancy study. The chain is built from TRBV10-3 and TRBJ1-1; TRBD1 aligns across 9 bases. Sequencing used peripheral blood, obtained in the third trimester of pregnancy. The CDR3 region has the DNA TGTGCCATCAGTGCGGGACAGGGACACACTGAAGCTTTCTTT. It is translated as CAISAGQGHTEAFF.